These T cell receptor beta chains were read from a single sample in a study of T cell responses to AZD1222 COVID-19 vaccine. The data were produced by immunoSEQ multiplex PCR, yet TCRdb's version contains in-frame clones alone and is incomplete. The data hold 150,000 or so clones, with about 90% observed a single time. Source: peripheral blood, taken 28 days after the second AZD1222 dose. The origin of the receptors is an adult who received the AZD1222 COVID-19 vaccine. The CDR3 runs from the conserved cysteine through the conserved F or W. Each record gives: clone size, V gene, J gene, D gene, CDR3 DNA, CDR3 protein. A D gene is named only where the DNA matches it firmly. Size is omitted from some rows. Given values are once, few, many or a class for expanded clones.

.,TRBV7-2,TRBJ2-7,.,TGTGCCAGCAGCCCCCAGGGCCAAGGAATCGAGCAGTACTTC,CASSPQGQGIEQYF
.,TRBV24-1,TRBJ1-2,TRBD1,TGTGCCACCAGTGACTCAACAGGGGCCTTCTATGGCTACACCTTC,CATSDSTGAFYGYTF
.,TRBV5-8,TRBJ1-1,TRBD1,TGTGCCAGCAGCACCCGGGACAGGGGGAACACTGAAGCTTTCTTT,CASSTRDRGNTEAFF
.,TRBV28,TRBJ1-2,.,TGTGCCAGCAGCCAGCAGGGGCTGGGGGGCTATGGCTACACCTTC,CASSQQGLGGYGYTF
.,TRBV5-6,TRBJ1-2,.,TGTGCCAGCAGCTTGGCCCCCTCGGACGGCTACACCTTC,CASSLAPSDGYTF
.,TRBV5-1,TRBJ2-7,.,TGCGCCAGCAGCTTGGAGGGTGAACAGCGCTACGAGCAGTACTTC,CASSLEGEQRYEQYF
.,TRBV7-2,TRBJ1-4,.,TGTGCCAGCAGCCCCGCAGCTGCAACTAATGAAAAACTGTTTTTT,CASSPAAATNEKLFF
once,TRBV6-5,TRBJ1-1,.,TGTGCCAGCAGCTCTACCGTCGCGGGTGAAGCTTTCTTT,CASSSTVAGEAFF
.,TRBV11-2,TRBJ1-1,.,TGTGCCAGCAGCTATAGCAGGGCGAACACTGAAGCTTTCTTT,CASSYSRANTEAFF
.,TRBV4-3,TRBJ2-7,TRBD2,TGCGCCAGCAGCCAAGCCCGACTAGCGGGAGTCTACGAGCAGTACTTC,CASSQARLAGVYEQYF
.,TRBV7-2,TRBJ1-6,.,TGTGCCAGCAGCGACAAGGGTTCACCCCTCCACTTT,CASSDKGSPLHF
.,TRBV5-4,TRBJ2-7,.,TGTGCCAGCAGCTCTGTAGCGGTTACCAACTCCTACGAGCAGTACTTC,CASSSVAVTNSYEQYF
.,TRBV27,TRBJ2-2,TRBD1,TGTGCCAGCAGACTTGACAGGGGGCCGCGAAACACCGGGGAGCTGTTTTTT,CASRLDRGPRNTGELFF
.,TRBV5-1,TRBJ2-6,.,TGCGCCAGCAGCTTGCAGGGGACTGGGGCCAACGTCCTGACTTTC,CASSLQGTGANVLTF
.,TRBV6-4,TRBJ1-2,.,TGTGCCAGCAGTGAAACGCCGGCAAACTATGGCTACACCTTC,CASSETPANYGYTF
.,TRBV6-6,TRBJ1-1,.,TGTGCCAGCAGTCCTGGCGGTGACACTGAAGCTTTCTTT,CASSPGGDTEAFF
.,TRBV4-1,TRBJ1-2,.,TGCGCCAGCAGCCAAGTCAGCGGCTATGGCTACACCTTC,CASSQVSGYGYTF
.,TRBV7-9,TRBJ1-2,TRBD1,TGTGCCAGCAGTTACGAGACGGCCGGGACAGGGGGCATGGGTGGCTACACCTTC,CASSYETAGTGGMGGYTF
.,TRBV6-5,TRBJ1-2,.,TGTGCCAGCACCCCGCGTCAGAACTATGGCTACACCTTC,CASTPRQNYGYTF
.,TRBV5-4,TRBJ1-2,.,TGTGCCAGCAGCTTAGCGGACCATAACTATGGCTACACCTTC,CASSLADHNYGYTF
.,TRBV18,TRBJ2-2,TRBD2,TGTGCCAGCTCACGAAAAACTAGCGGGAGTAGTAGTTTGTACACCGGGGAGCTGTTTTTT,CASSRKTSGSSSLYTGELFF
.,TRBV29-1,TRBJ2-4,TRBD2,TGCAGCGTTGGAGGGACTAGCTTTGCCCAAAACATTCAGTACTTC,CSVGGTSFAQNIQYF
.,TRBV7-2,TRBJ2-1,TRBD2,TGTGCCAGCAGCCAGTCGACTAGCGGGAGGACAGGCAATGAGCAGTTCTTC,CASSQSTSGRTGNEQFF
.,TRBV5-6,TRBJ2-7,.,TGTGCCAGCAGCTCATACTACGAGCAGTACTTC,CASSSYYEQYF
.,TRBV6-5,TRBJ2-7,.,TGTGCCAGCAGGGGCGGAACAGCCCTATACGAGCAGTACTTC,CASRGGTALYEQYF
once,TRBV27,TRBJ2-7,.,TGTGCCAGCAGTTTATTACGTTCCCACGAGCAGTACTTC,CASSLLRSHEQYF
.,TRBV7-9,TRBJ1-6,TRBD1,TGTGCCAGCAGCGGGGCGGGACAGGGTCGCTCACCCCTCCACTTT,CASSGAGQGRSPLHF
.,TRBV6-5,TRBJ1-1,TRBD1,TGTGCCAGCAGCCGGACAGGGCTAAACACTGAAGCTTTCTTT,CASSRTGLNTEAFF
.,TRBV19,TRBJ2-1,TRBD2,TGTGCCAGTAGACTCGCGGGGGGGACCTACAATGAGCAGTTCTTC,CASRLAGGTYNEQFF
.,TRBV19,TRBJ2-2,.,TGTGCCAGTAGTACCCTGAGTGGGCAGCGCACCGGGGAGCTGTTTTTT,CASSTLSGQRTGELFF
.,TRBV13,TRBJ1-2,.,TGTGCCAGCAGCGCTGGCCAGGGGCTCTATGGCTACACCTTC,CASSAGQGLYGYTF
.,TRBV19,TRBJ2-5,TRBD2,TGTGCCAGTAGTCATGGGGGGGTCGCCGAAGAGACCCAGTACTTC,CASSHGGVAEETQYF
.,TRBV29-1,TRBJ1-4,.,TGCAGCGTTGGGCGGAGTAATGAAAAACTGTTTTTT,CSVGRSNEKLFF
.,TRBV7-2,TRBJ2-7,.,TGTGCCAGCAGCCAAGGACAGACCTCCTACGAGCAGTACTTC,CASSQGQTSYEQYF
.,TRBV6-5,TRBJ1-1,TRBD1,TGTGCCAGCAGTCCGGGACAGGGCACCTTTGAAGCTTTCTTT,CASSPGQGTFEAFF
.,TRBV30,TRBJ1-2,.,TGTGCCTGGAGTAAGGTCGGCGGATCCTATGGCTACACCTTC,CAWSKVGGSYGYTF
.,TRBV28,TRBJ1-2,.,TGTGCCAGCAGTTCACCCGGGACCGCGAGTGGCTATGGCTACACCTTC,CASSSPGTASGYGYTF
.,TRBV19,TRBJ1-2,.,TGTGCCAGTAGTGCGAAGGCGGGCTACTATGGCTACACCTTC,CASSAKAGYYGYTF
once,TRBV30,TRBJ1-4,.,TGTGCCTGGAGTCGGGCGGACGAAAAACTGTTTTTT,CAWSRADEKLFF
.,TRBV28,TRBJ1-2,TRBD1,TGTGCCAGCAGTCCTCGGACAGGGATTGTATATTATGGCTACACCTTC,CASSPRTGIVYYGYTF
.,TRBV18,TRBJ2-7,.,TGTGCCAGCTCAGCGGGCGGCTCCTACGAGCAGTACTTC,CASSAGGSYEQYF
.,TRBV18,TRBJ1-5,TRBD1,TGTGCCAGCTCACTCTCAGGGGGGGATCAGCCCCAGCATTTT,CASSLSGGDQPQHF
.,TRBV5-4,TRBJ2-3,.,TGTGCCAGCAGCTCCCGGGCGGCAGAACCAGATACGCAGTATTTT,CASSSRAAEPDTQYF
.,TRBV2,TRBJ2-1,.,TGTGCCAGCAGTGAGTATGAGCAGTTCTTC,CASSEYEQFF
.,TRBV4-1,TRBJ2-7,.,TGCGCCAGCAGCCCCCGGGACACACGCTCCTACGAGCAGTACTTC,CASSPRDTRSYEQYF
.,TRBV15,TRBJ1-2,.,TGTGCCACCAGCAGGAAAAGGGACTATGGCTACACCTTC,CATSRKRDYGYTF
.,TRBV18,TRBJ1-3,.,TGTGCCAGCTCACCACCTTCGGTGGTGAGAAACACCATATATTTT,CASSPPSVVRNTIYF
.,TRBV2,TRBJ2-3,TRBD2,TGTGCCAGCAGTGAACTAGCGGGAGATACGCAGTATTTT,CASSELAGDTQYF
.,TRBV5-1,TRBJ2-7,.,TGCGCCAGCAGCTTGGAGGGAGTTTTCATCGACGAGCAGTACTTC,CASSLEGVFIDEQYF
.,TRBV6-5,TRBJ2-7,TRBD1,TGTGCCAGCAGTCGGACAGGGCCATCATCCTACGAGCAGTACTTC,CASSRTGPSSYEQYF